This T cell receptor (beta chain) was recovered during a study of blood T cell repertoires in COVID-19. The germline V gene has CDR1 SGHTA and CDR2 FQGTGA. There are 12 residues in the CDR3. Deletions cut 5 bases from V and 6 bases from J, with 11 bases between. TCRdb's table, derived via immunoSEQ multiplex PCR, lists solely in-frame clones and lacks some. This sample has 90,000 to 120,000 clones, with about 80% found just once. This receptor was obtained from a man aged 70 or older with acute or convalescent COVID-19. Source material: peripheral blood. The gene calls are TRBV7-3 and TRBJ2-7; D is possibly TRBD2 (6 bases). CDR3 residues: CASSPMGGEQYF. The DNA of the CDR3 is TGTGCCAGCAGCCCCATGGGGGGCGAGCAGTACTTC.